These 30 T cell receptor beta chains were sequenced from one sample in a study of PD-1 blockade in classical Hodgkin lymphoma. Brentuximab vedotin exposure varied among the patients, all of whom had relapsed after autologous stem cell transplantation. Libraries were prepared by immunoSEQ multiplex PCR; TCRdb keeps only in-frame clonotypes and omits some of them. The table shows approximately 37,000 clones, with around 80% occurring only once. The material sequenced was peripheral blood mononuclear cells (PBMCs), taken at baseline. Receptor source: a human donor with classical Hodgkin lymphoma.

The rearrangement links TRBV27 to TRBJ1-3; perhaps TRBD1 as D (5 bases). V dropped 2 bases and J dropped 0 bases, with 26 bases sitting between them. Germline lookup yields CDR1 MNHEY and CDR2 SMNVEV (reference sequence). The CDR3 is 21 residues long. CDR3 sequence: CASSLGPFNLRDRSSGNTIYF. The CDR3 DNA is TGTGCCAGCAGTTTAGGACCTTTTAATCTCAGGGACCGAAGCTCTGGAAACACCATATATTTT.

The chain combines TRBV30 with TRBJ2-3; possible D gene TRBD1, 7 bases. V was cut by 3 bases and J by 4 bases, with 17 bases left in between. This CDR3 comprises 15 residues. CDR1 is GTSNPN, CDR2 SVGIG, per germline (reference sequence). The CDR3 protein is CAWRRGRGVADTQYF. CDR3 in DNA: TGTGCCTGGAGAAGGGGCAGGGGGGTGGCAGATACGCAGTATTTT.

The gene calls are TRBV6-5 and TRBJ2-7; D assignment may be TRBD1 or TRBD2 (5 bases each). The CDR3 spans 13 residues. CDR1 is MNHEY, CDR2 SVGAGI, per germline. Trimming pared 6 bases from V and 3 bases from J, leaving 12 bases between. CDR3 bases: TGTGCCAGCAGCACGGGACCCAGCTACGAGCAGTACTTC. Its protein product is CASSTGPSYEQYF.

The chain combines TRBV6-6 with TRBJ1-2, with TRBD1 as a possible D gene (6 bases). The CDR3 extends over 14 amino acids. V lost 2 bases and J 8 bases, leaving 15 bases between the germline ends. Germline-derived CDR1 and CDR2 are MNHNY and SVGAGI (reference sequence). The CDR3 region is CASSYTRGQQGYTF. The CDR3 region has the DNA TGTGCCAGCAGTTACACCAGGGGTCAGCAGGGCTACACCTTC.

This chain connects TRBV7-2 to TRBJ2-3, with 12 bases aligning to TRBD2. There are 17 residues in the CDR3. V shed 2 bases, J shed 4 bases, and the junction held 7 bases outside the gene matches. The V gene's germline CDR1 is SGHTA and CDR2 FQGNSA. The DNA of the CDR3 is TGTGCCAGCAGCTTAACACCTAGCGGGGGGGCCGCAGATACGCAGTATTTT. Protein: CASSLTPSGGAADTQYF.

The chain uses TRBV6-5 and TRBJ2-2; 7 bases map to TRBD2. This CDR3 contains 15 residues. The V and J ends lost 5 bases and 5 bases, in that order; junction bases with no gene match: 8. CDR1 MNHEY and CDR2 SVGAGI come from the germline V gene. CDR3 sequence: CASSGDWEGTGELFF. CDR3 DNA sequence: TGTGCCAGCAGTGGAGACTGGGAGGGGACCGGGGAGCTGTTTTTT.

The chain uses TRBV19 and TRBJ1-2; no reliable D call. Germline-derived CDR1 and CDR2 are LNHDA and SQIVND (reference sequence). V was clipped by 6 bases and J by 4 bases, with 12 bases between them. This CDR3 is built from 13 residues. This CDR3 is CASSPGPIYGYTF. As DNA, the CDR3 is TGTGCCAGTAGCCCTGGACCGATCTATGGCTACACCTTC.

This chain connects TRBV19 to TRBJ2-1, with TRBD1 as a possible D gene (6 bases). V lost 2 bases and J 2 bases, leaving 10 bases between the germline ends. The CDR3 has 15 amino acids. Germline CDR1 and CDR2: LNHDA and SQIVND (reference sequence). The CDR3 here is CASSIRQGTYNEQFF. For the CDR3, the DNA is TGTGCCAGTAGTATACGGCAGGGGACCTACAATGAGCAGTTCTTC.

J is TRBJ2-3 and V is TRBV5-1; tentatively, D is TRBD2 (6 bases). V shed 6 bases and J shed 1 base, with 18 bases lying between them. This CDR3 contains 16 residues. Germline assignment: CDR1 SGHRS and CDR2 YFSETQ. The CDR3 protein is CASMKSGSGGTDTQYF. The CDR3 DNA reads TGCGCCAGCATGAAGAGCGGGTCTGGAGGCACAGATACGCAGTATTTT. The full variable domain, completed using reference TRBV5-1 and TRBJ2-3, is KAGVTQTPRYLIKTRGQQVTLSCSPISGHRSVSWYQQTPGQGLQFLFEYFSETQRNKGNFPGRFSGRQFSNSRSEMNVSTLELGDSALYLCASMKSGSGGTDTQYFGPGTRLTVL.

This clone has a handful of counts. The chain has TRBV7-9 and TRBJ1-2; 7 positions match TRBD1. With 5 bases clipped from V and 4 bases from J, the junction kept 7 bases outside the gene matches. CDR3 length: 14 residues. The V gene's germline CDR1 is SEHNR and CDR2 FQNEAQ (reference sequence). The CDR3 DNA sequence: TGTGCCAGCAGCGAAACCCCAGGGGGCTATGGCTACACCTTC. Protein sequence: CASSETPGGYGYTF.

The chain recombines TRBV19 with TRBJ1-6; no clear D gene. The V end was cut by 3 bases, the J end by 7 bases, with 16 bases between. This CDR3 contains 16 residues. The germline gives CDR1 LNHDA, CDR2 SQIVND (reference sequence). Here the CDR3 reads CASSINRGIPNSPLHF. The CDR3 DNA reads as TGTGCCAGTAGTATTAATCGAGGGATCCCCAATTCACCCCTCCACTTT.

The chain joins TRBV19 to TRBJ2-2; D gene ambiguous. The CDR3 runs 15 residues. CDR1 is LNHDA and CDR2 is SQIVND in the germline V gene (reference sequence). V was clipped by 3 bases and J by 0 bases, with 8 bases between them. Written as DNA, the CDR3 is TGTGCCAGTAGTATCGGAGCATCGAACACCGGGGAGCTGTTTTTT. This codes for CASSIGASNTGELFF.

This chain links TRBV18 with TRBJ1-1; tentative D call: TRBD1 (5 bases). CDR1 KGHSH and CDR2 LQKENI come from the germline V gene. The V and J ends lost 0 bases and 7 bases respectively, with 12 bases between them. The CDR3 loop spans 14 amino acids. CDR3 sequence reads: CASSPPLTVREAFF. CDR3 nucleotide sequence: TGTGCCAGCTCACCACCGTTGACAGTCCGTGAAGCTTTCTTT. The variable domain in full, with the rest retrieved from reference TRBV18 and TRBJ1-1, is NAGVMQNPRHLVRRRGQEARLRCSPMKGHSHVYWYRQLPEEGLKFMVYLQKENIIDESGMPKERFSAEFPKEGPSILRIQQVVRGDSAAYFCASSPPLTVREAFFGQGTRLTVV.

The V call is TRBV6-4, the J call TRBJ2-1; the D gene is possibly TRBD2 (5 bases). Germline V gives CDR1 MRHNA, CDR2 SNTAGT. The V end was cut by 3 bases, the J end by 10 bases, with 16 bases between. The CDR3 has 14 residues. The CDR3 region is CASSEIGLSSEQFF. The CDR3 nucleotides are TGTGCCAGCAGTGAGATAGGACTCTCCAGCGAGCAGTTCTTC.

The CDR3 sequence: CSVRGALGTEAFF. The CDR3 DNA follows: TGCAGCGTCCGGGGGGCGTTGGGCACTGAAGCTTTCTTT. This sequence joins TRBV29-1 and TRBJ1-1; a possible D gene is TRBD1 (6 bases). Trimming pared 6 bases from V and 4 bases from J, leaving 15 bases between. The germline CDR1 and CDR2 sequences are SQVTM and ANQGSEA. This CDR3 has 13 residues.

V and J are TRBV14 and TRBJ2-5; TRBD2 agrees at 12 bases. The V gene's germline CDR1 is SGHDN and CDR2 FVKESK. The CDR3 covers 16 residues. Trimming cost V 3 bases and J 3 bases; bases outside gene matches: 5. This chain's CDR3 is CASSQSLAGGKETQYF. In DNA, the CDR3 is TGTGCCAGCAGCCAGTCCCTAGCGGGGGGGAAAGAGACCCAGTACTTC.

This clone was detected only once. The chain carries TRBV7-2 and TRBJ2-7; weak D call: TRBD1 (6 bases). In germline, CDR1 is SGHTA, CDR2 FQGNSA. Trimming took off 2 bases at V and 6 bases at J, with 17 bases between the two ends. The CDR3 spans 15 residues. The DNA for the CDR3 is TGTGCCAGCAGCTTAAGTAAGAGCAGGGGTCGCGAGCAGTACTTC. This codes for CASSLSKSRGREQYF.

This clone was picked up a small number of times. The chain joins TRBV30 to TRBJ1-2, with D possibly being TRBD1 (6 bases). The CDR3 totals 14 residues. Trimming stripped 2 bases from V and 4 bases from J, with 14 bases between. CDR1 is GTSNPN and CDR2 is SVGIG in the germline V gene (reference sequence). CDR3 nucleotide sequence: TGTGCCTGGAGTCACCAGGGGCTGGGCTATGGCTACACCTTC. Translated: CAWSHQGLGYGYTF.

The chain combines TRBV11-3 with TRBJ2-7; D remains ambiguous. Germline V gene lookup returns CDR1 SGHNT and CDR2 YENEEA. Trimming shortened V by 10 bases and J by 1 base, and 20 bases separated the two germline ends. The CDR3 covers 15 residues. The CDR3 DNA is TGTGCCACACTCCCCCGAAACGCAGATTCCTACGAGCAGTACTTC. It translates to CATLPRNADSYEQYF.

This chain joins TRBV7-9 and TRBJ1-2; maybe TRBD1 (5 bases). V was pared by 7 bases and J by 3 bases, with 9 bases between. Germline CDR1 and CDR2: SEHNR and FQNEAQ (reference sequence). The CDR3 extends over 12 amino acids. The CDR3 reads CASTGGDYGYTF. The CDR3, as DNA: TGTGCCAGCACCGGGGGGGACTATGGCTACACCTTC.

The chain employs TRBV6-6 and TRBJ2-1; D is uncertain. V lost 2 bases to trimming and J lost 4 bases, with 9 bases between them. The CDR3 runs 14 residues. CDR1 and CDR2 (germline): MNHNY, SVGAGI (reference sequence). The CDR3: CASSYTRSYNEQFF. CDR3 bases: TGTGCCAGCAGTTACACTCGTTCGTACAATGAGCAGTTCTTC.

This clone was seen just once. The chain is built from TRBV7-9 and TRBJ2-5, with D uncertain. The CDR3 loop spans 14 amino acids. The germline V and J ends were trimmed by 1 base and 2 bases, with 8 bases remaining between them. Germline assignment: CDR1 SEHNR and CDR2 FQNEAQ (reference sequence). The chain's CDR3 is CASSLVTAQETQYF. Written as DNA, the CDR3 is TGTGCCAGCAGCTTAGTAACGGCGCAAGAGACCCAGTACTTC.

At least ten counts were recorded for this clone. J is TRBJ1-1 and V is TRBV6-1, with a possible D match to TRBD1 (6 bases). Trimming stripped 0 bases from V and 8 bases from J, with 7 bases between. This CDR3 comprises 12 residues. The germline V gene has CDR1 MNHNS and CDR2 SASEGT. The CDR3 DNA sequence: TGTGCCAGCAGTGAAGCGGGGGCAGAAGCTTTCTTT. As protein: CASSEAGAEAFF.

The V and J genes are TRBV27 and TRBJ2-3; 7 nucleotides agree with TRBD2. CDR3 length equals 15 residues. V gave up 5 bases and J gave up 1 base; unmatched junction bases: 6. The germline V gene has CDR1 MNHEY and CDR2 SMNVEV (reference sequence). The CDR3 is CASSPARGGTDTQYF. In nucleotides, the CDR3 is TGTGCCAGCAGTCCCGCACGGGGGGGCACAGATACGCAGTATTTT.

The chain links TRBV7-8 to TRBJ1-5, with 8 bases fitting TRBD1. CDR1 and CDR2 (germline): SGHVS, FQNEAQ. Unmatched junction bases numbered 11, after V lost 1 base and J lost 0 bases. CDR3 length: 19 residues. The CDR3 protein is CASSLVAVTGVYSNQPQHF. The CDR3 DNA reads TGTGCCAGCAGCTTAGTCGCTGTGACAGGGGTCTATAGCAATCAGCCCCAGCATTTT. Variable domain in full (rest from reference TRBV7-8 and TRBJ1-5): GAGVSQSPRYKVAKRGQDVALRCDPISGHVSLFWYQQALGQGPEFLTYFQNEAQLDKSGLPSDRFFAERPEGSVSTLKIQRTQQEDSAVYLCASSLVAVTGVYSNQPQHFGDGTRLSIL.

The chain combines TRBV5-5 with TRBJ2-2, with D hard to call. CDR1 and CDR2 (germline): SGHKS, YYEKEE (reference sequence). V lost 0 bases and J lost 6, with 6 bases in between. This CDR3 has 13 residues. This CDR3 reads CASSLDSSGELFF. The CDR3 region has the DNA TGTGCCAGCAGCTTGGATTCCTCCGGGGAGCTGTTTTTT.

The rearrangement joins TRBV2 to TRBJ1-5; D gene unclear. CDR3 size: 14 residues. The germline CDR1 and CDR2 sequences are SNHLY and FYNNEI. Trimming stripped 3 bases from V and 6 bases from J, with 12 bases between. DNA of the CDR3: TGTGCCAGCAGTGACGCCTTTAGGAGTCAGCCCCAGCATTTT. It specifies CASSDAFRSQPQHF. The full variable domain, with the rest looked up from reference TRBV2 and TRBJ1-5, is EPEVTQTPSHQVTQMGQEVILRCVPISNHLYFYWYRQILGQKVEFLVSFYNNEISEKSEIFDDQFSVERPDGSNFTLKIRSTKLEDSAMYFCASSDAFRSQPQHFGDGTRLSIL.

The genes are TRBV5-4 and TRBJ2-1, with D possibly TRBD2 on 6 matching bases. Germline V lookup: CDR1 SGHNT, CDR2 YYREEE (reference sequence). V was cut by 4 bases and J by 8 bases, with 25 bases left in between. The CDR3 runs 17 residues. In DNA, the CDR3 is TGTGCCAGCAGCGCTTCTTACCGGGACGCGGGGAGTTATGAGCAGTTCTTC. Its protein is CASSASYRDAGSYEQFF.

The chain employs TRBV4-3 and TRBJ1-4; D is undetermined. Looked up from germline, CDR1 is LGHNA and CDR2 is YSLEER. Trimming stripped 0 bases from V and 8 bases from J, with 13 bases between. CDR3 length: 15 residues. The CDR3 nucleotides read TGCGCCAGCAGCCAAGATTCGACCCGCGGGGAAAAACTGTTTTTT. It is translated as CASSQDSTRGEKLFF.

The chain combines TRBV29-1 with TRBJ2-3; 9 bases agree with TRBD1. Germline V gives CDR1 SQVTM, CDR2 ANQGSEA. The CDR3 spans 14 residues. Trimming took 3 bases from V and 4 from J; bases not matched to a gene: 5. Here the CDR3 reads CSVDPDRGADTQYF. The DNA of the CDR3 is TGCAGCGTTGATCCGGACAGGGGAGCAGATACGCAGTATTTT.